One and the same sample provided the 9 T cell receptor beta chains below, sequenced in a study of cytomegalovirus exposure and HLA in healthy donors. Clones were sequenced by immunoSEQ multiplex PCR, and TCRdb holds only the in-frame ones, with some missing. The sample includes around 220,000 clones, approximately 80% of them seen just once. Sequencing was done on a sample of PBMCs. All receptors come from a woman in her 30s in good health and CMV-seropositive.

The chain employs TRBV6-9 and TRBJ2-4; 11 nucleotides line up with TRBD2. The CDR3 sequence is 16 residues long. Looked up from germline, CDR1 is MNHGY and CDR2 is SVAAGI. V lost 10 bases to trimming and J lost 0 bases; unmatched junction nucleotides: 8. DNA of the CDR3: TGTGCCACGACAGGGACTAGCGGATTAGCCAAAAACATTCAGTACTTC. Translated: CATTGTSGLAKNIQYF.

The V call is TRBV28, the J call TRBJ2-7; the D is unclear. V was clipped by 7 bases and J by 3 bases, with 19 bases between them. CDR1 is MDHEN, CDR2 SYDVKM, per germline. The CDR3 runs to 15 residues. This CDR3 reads CASIHSTPEGYEQYF. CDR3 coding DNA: TGTGCCAGCATCCATTCTACCCCGGAAGGCTACGAGCAGTACTTC.

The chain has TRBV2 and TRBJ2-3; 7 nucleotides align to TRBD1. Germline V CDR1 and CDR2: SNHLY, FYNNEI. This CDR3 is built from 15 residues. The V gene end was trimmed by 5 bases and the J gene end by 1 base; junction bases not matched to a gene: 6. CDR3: CASSTRTGGTDTQYF. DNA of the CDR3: TGTGCCAGCAGTACCCGGACAGGAGGCACAGATACGCAGTATTTT.

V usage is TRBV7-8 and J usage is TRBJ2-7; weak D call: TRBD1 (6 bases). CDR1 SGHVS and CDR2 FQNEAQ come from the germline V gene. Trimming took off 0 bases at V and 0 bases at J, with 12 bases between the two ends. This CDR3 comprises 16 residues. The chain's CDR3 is CASSLAGTLRSYEQYF. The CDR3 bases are TGTGCCAGCAGCTTAGCGGGGACACTTCGCTCCTACGAGCAGTACTTC.

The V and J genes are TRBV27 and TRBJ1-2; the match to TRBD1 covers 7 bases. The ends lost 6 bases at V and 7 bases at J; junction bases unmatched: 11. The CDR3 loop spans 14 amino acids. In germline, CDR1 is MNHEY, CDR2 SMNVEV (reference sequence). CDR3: CASSPWTGRVGYTF. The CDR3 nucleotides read TGTGCCAGCAGCCCATGGACAGGCCGGGTTGGCTACACCTTC.

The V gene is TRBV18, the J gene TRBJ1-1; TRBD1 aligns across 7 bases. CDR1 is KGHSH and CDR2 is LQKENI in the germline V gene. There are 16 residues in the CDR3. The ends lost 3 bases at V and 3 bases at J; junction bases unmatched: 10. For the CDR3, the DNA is TGTGCCAGCTCACCTGCCGCGACAGGGTACGACACTGAAGCTTTCTTT. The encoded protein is CASSPAATGYDTEAFF. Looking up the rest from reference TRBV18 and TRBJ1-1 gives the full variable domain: NAGVMQNPRHLVRRRGQEARLRCSPMKGHSHVYWYRQLPEEGLKFMVYLQKENIIDESGMPKERFSAEFPKEGPSILRIQQVVRGDSAAYFCASSPAATGYDTEAFFGQGTRLTVV.

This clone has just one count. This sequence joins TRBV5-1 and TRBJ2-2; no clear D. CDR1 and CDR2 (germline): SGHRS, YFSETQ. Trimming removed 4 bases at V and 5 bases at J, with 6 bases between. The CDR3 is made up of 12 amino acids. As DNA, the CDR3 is TGCGCCAGCAGCCCTTATACCGGGGAGCTGTTTTTT. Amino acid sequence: CASSPYTGELFF.

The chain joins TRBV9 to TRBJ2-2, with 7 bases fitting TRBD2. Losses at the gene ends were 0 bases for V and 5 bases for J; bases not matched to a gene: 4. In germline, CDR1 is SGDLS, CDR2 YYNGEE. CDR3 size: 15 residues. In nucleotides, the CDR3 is TGTGCCAGCAGCGTAGGTGGCGGGAGTACCGGGGAGCTGTTTTTT. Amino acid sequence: CASSVGGGSTGELFF.

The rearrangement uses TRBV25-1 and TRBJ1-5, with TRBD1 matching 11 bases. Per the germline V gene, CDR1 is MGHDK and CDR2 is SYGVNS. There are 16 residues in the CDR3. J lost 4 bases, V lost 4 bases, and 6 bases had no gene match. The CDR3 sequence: CASSAEGQGANQPQHF. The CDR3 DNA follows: TGTGCCAGCAGTGCCGAAGGACAGGGGGCGAATCAGCCCCAGCATTTT.